A single sample is the source of the 26 T cell receptor beta chains below, sequenced in a study of T cell changes during pregnancy in multiple sclerosis. The repertoire was sequenced with immunoSEQ multiplex PCR; TCRdb's copy has only in-frame clones and lacks some. The table has about 60,000 clones, roughly 87% seen once. Sample: peripheral blood, taken in the second trimester of pregnancy. The receptors shown here come from a female donor in good health, enrolled as a control in a pregnancy study.

J is TRBJ2-1 and V is TRBV10-3; D not certain. Trimming removed 9 bases at V and 3 bases at J, with 15 bases between. The CDR3 consists of 14 residues. CDR1 and CDR2 (germline): ENHRY, SYGVKD. CDR3 coding DNA: TGTGCCATTGGGCCGACACGCCTCTACAATGAGCAGTTCTTC. It encodes CAIGPTRLYNEQFF.

The chain links TRBV15 to TRBJ2-1, with TRBD1 as a possible D gene (6 bases). V lost 0 bases, J lost 6 bases, and 6 bases lay in between. Germline-derived CDR1 and CDR2 are LNHNV and YYDKDF (reference sequence). The CDR3 loop spans 13 amino acids. Written as DNA, the CDR3 is TGTGCCACCAGCAGAGACAGGGGCAATGAGCAGTTCTTC. It translates to CATSRDRGNEQFF. Full variable domain (missing parts from reference TRBV15 and TRBJ2-1): DAMVIQNPRYQVTQFGKPVTLSCSQTLNHNVMYWYQQKSSQAPKLLFHYYDKDFNNEADTPDNFQSRRPNTSFCFLDIRSPGLGDTAMYLCATSRDRGNEQFFGPGTRLTVL.

This clone appeared a single time. The rearrangement joins TRBV7-3 to TRBJ2-7; TRBD1 matches 8 bases. The CDR3 consists of 16 residues. Germline CDR1 is SGHTA and CDR2 is FQGTGA. Trimming at V came to 4 bases and at J to 1 base, leaving 9 bases not matched to a gene. The CDR3, as DNA: TGTGCCAGCAGCTCCGGACAGGGCCCAGGATCCTACGAGCAGTACTTC. Amino acid sequence: CASSSGQGPGSYEQYF.

V is TRBV28 and J is TRBJ1-1; the D is unclear. In germline, CDR1 is MDHEN, CDR2 SYDVKM. This CDR3 contains 11 residues. The V gene lost 5 bases and the J gene lost 4 bases, with 5 bases spanning the gap. CDR3 coding DNA: TGTGCCAGCAGTGGGAGCACTGAAGCTTTCTTT. It encodes CASSGSTEAFF.

The chain couples TRBV9 to TRBJ1-1; D unresolved. This CDR3 spans 13 amino acids. The ends were cut back, 3 bases at V and 11 bases at J, with 17 bases in the middle. Germline V CDR1 and CDR2: SGDLS, YYNGEE. Here the CDR3 reads CASSGAGGVAAFF. The CDR3 nucleotides are TGTGCCAGCAGCGGAGCGGGTGGGGTTGCGGCTTTCTTT.

The V gene is TRBV6-6, the J gene TRBJ2-1, with D hard to call. The CDR3 totals 13 residues. From germline, CDR1 is MNHNY and CDR2 SVGAGI (reference sequence). The V and J ends lost 4 bases and 7 bases respectively, with 11 bases between them. The CDR3 is CASSSAYLNEQFF. The CDR3 region has the DNA TGTGCCAGCAGTTCTGCCTACTTAAATGAGCAGTTCTTC.

This clone appeared a few times. The chain recombines TRBV5-1 with TRBJ2-1; D uncertain. V lost 3 bases and J 0 bases, leaving 10 bases between the germline ends. Germline V gives CDR1 SGHRS, CDR2 YFSETQ. The CDR3 totals 15 residues. The CDR3 DNA reads TGCGCCAGCAGCTCCCTCCGTCCCTCCTACAATGAGCAGTTCTTC. It encodes CASSSLRPSYNEQFF.

The V gene is TRBV29-1, the J gene TRBJ2-7; tentative D call: TRBD2 (6 bases). This CDR3 is 11 amino acids long. Germline V gives CDR1 SQVTM, CDR2 ANQGSEA. With 6 bases removed from V and 2 bases from J, the gap between germline ends came to 8 bases. The CDR3 protein is CSVGGPYEQYF. The CDR3 DNA is TGCAGCGTGGGGGGACCCTACGAGCAGTACTTC.

This clone was seen once. This chain joins TRBV7-9 and TRBJ2-2, with D possibly being TRBD2 (6 bases). The V end was cut by 1 base, the J end by 4 bases, with 7 bases between. This CDR3 is 14 amino acids long. The germline V gene has CDR1 SEHNR and CDR2 FQNEAQ (reference sequence). The CDR3, as DNA: TGTGCCAGCAGCTTAGGGGGAGGCACCGGGGAGCTGTTTTTT. Its translation: CASSLGGGTGELFF.

This sequence joins TRBV9 and TRBJ2-7; perhaps TRBD2 as D (6 bases). This CDR3 spans 15 amino acids. Germline CDR1 SGDLS, CDR2 YYNGEE. The V end was cut by 0 bases, the J end by 1 base, with 11 bases between. The CDR3 nucleotides read TGTGCCAGCAGCGTAGCGCCGGGACTTTCCTACGAGCAGTACTTC. Protein: CASSVAPGLSYEQYF.

The J gene is TRBJ2-2, the V gene TRBV2, with D unclear. Per the germline V gene, CDR1 is SNHLY and CDR2 is FYNNEI. Between the trimmed V and J ends, which lost 2 bases and 8 bases, there was a span of 15 bases. The length of the CDR3 is 15 residues. The CDR3 is CASSEIAVRGGELFF. The CDR3 nucleotides are TGTGCCAGCAGTGAAATTGCGGTCCGAGGAGGGGAGCTGTTTTTT.

The V gene is TRBV18, the J gene TRBJ2-7; 8 positions agree with TRBD1. The CDR3 spans 14 residues. With V trimmed by 3 bases and J by 5 bases, 6 bases remained unmatched. Germline V CDR1 and CDR2: KGHSH, LQKENI. The DNA for the CDR3 is TGTGCCAGCTCACCCGGACAGGGTTTCAACGAGCAGTACTTC. Amino acids: CASSPGQGFNEQYF.

The CDR3 nucleotides are TGTGCCAGCAGCAAAAAAAGATTGGGACGGGGGTGGCAGCCCCAGCATTTT. This sequence encodes CASSKKRLGRGWQPQHF. The genes are TRBV21-1 and TRBJ1-5. TRBV21-1 is a listed pseudogene. The CDR3 contains 17 residues.

The chain's CDR3 is CASSWGQGAREQYF. The CDR3 DNA reads TGTGCCAGCAGTTGGGGACAGGGGGCGCGGGAGCAGTACTTC. The rearrangement joins TRBV27 to TRBJ2-7; TRBD1 aligns across 12 bases. The germline V gene has CDR1 MNHEY and CDR2 SMNVEV (reference sequence). The CDR3 extends over 14 amino acids. V gave up 4 bases and J gave up 7 bases; unmatched junction bases: 5.

The gene calls are TRBV7-9 and TRBJ2-7, with D possibly TRBD2 on 6 matching bases. Germline V gives CDR1 SEHNR, CDR2 FQNEAQ (reference sequence). The CDR3 runs to 13 residues. V was pared by 5 bases and J by 6 bases, with 14 bases between. The CDR3 coding sequence is TGTGCCAGCAGCCCCCCGACTAGACGCGAGCAGTACTTC. It specifies CASSPPTRREQYF.

This clone was recorded once. CDR3 loop: CASSHSSGRAYEQYF. CDR3 DNA: TGCGCCAGCAGCCATTCTAGCGGGAGGGCCTACGAGCAGTACTTC. This sequence joins TRBV5-1 and TRBJ2-7; TRBD2 aligns across 12 bases. V lost 4 bases to trimming and J lost 2 bases; unmatched junction nucleotides: 4. CDR3 size: 15 residues. Looked up from germline, CDR1 is SGHRS and CDR2 is YFSETQ.

This clone is a singleton in its sample. The CDR3 DNA reads as TGCGCCACCTGTAGCCTACGTCTCTATGAGCAGTTCTTC. It is translated as CATCSLRLYEQFF. V usage is TRBV10-2 and J usage is TRBJ2-1; D is unresolved. Per germline, CDR1 WSHSY and CDR2 SAAADI. V was shortened by 10 bases and J by 8 bases, with 18 bases between the two germline ends. This CDR3 comprises 13 residues.

The V gene is TRBV28, the J gene TRBJ2-5; 8 bases match TRBD1. J gave up 1 base and V 3 bases, and 13 bases lay outside the gene matches. This CDR3 region has 18 residues. Germline V gene data show CDR1 as MDHEN and CDR2 as SYDVKM. The CDR3 DNA sequence: TGTGCCAGCAGTTTTATGGGGACCCGAACAGGGGGCCAAGAGACCCAGTACTTC. This sequence encodes CASSFMGTRTGGQETQYF.

The chain uses TRBV7-2 and TRBJ2-1; 9 nucleotides agree with TRBD2. Unmatched junction bases numbered 11, after V lost 3 bases and J lost 8 bases. This CDR3 is 16 amino acids long. CDR1 is SGHTA, CDR2 FQGNSA, per germline. The CDR3 protein is CASSFSGGRIYDEQFF. CDR3 in DNA: TGTGCCAGCAGCTTTAGCGGGGGAAGGATATACGATGAGCAGTTCTTC.

This rearrangement joins TRBV27 to TRBJ2-2; 7 bases align to TRBD1. Germline V lookup: CDR1 MNHEY, CDR2 SMNVEV (reference sequence). The J segment lost 7 bases and the V segment lost 5 bases, leaving 13 bases of the junction unmatched. The CDR3 covers 16 residues. This CDR3 reads CASSPLQGVQDGELFF. The CDR3 region has the DNA TGTGCCAGCAGTCCGCTTCAGGGGGTTCAGGACGGGGAGCTGTTTTTT.

The chain recombines TRBV7-3 with TRBJ2-7; 8 nucleotides match TRBD1. Unmatched junction bases numbered 7, after V lost 6 bases and J lost 6 bases. CDR3 size: 13 residues. The germline V gene encodes CDR1 SGHTA and CDR2 FQGTGA. For the CDR3, the DNA is TGTGCCAGCAGTCCCGACAGGGGAGGCGAGCAGTACTTC. Residues: CASSPDRGGEQYF.

The rearrangement uses TRBV2 and TRBJ2-4; 14 nucleotides align to TRBD2. The CDR3 covers 16 residues. V was pared by 5 bases and J by 8 bases, with 8 bases of the junction left unmatched. Germline CDR1 reads SNHLY; CDR2 reads FYNNEI. The CDR3 nucleotides read TGTGCCAGCAGTCACCCGGCGACTAGCGGGGGGGACATTCAGTACTTC. Amino acids: CASSHPATSGGDIQYF.

The rearrangement joins TRBV10-3 to TRBJ2-3; 12 bases fit TRBD2. Germline loops: CDR1 ENHRY, CDR2 SYGVKD. Trimming cost V 3 bases and J 6 bases; bases outside gene matches: 10. There are 17 residues in the CDR3. The CDR3: CAISEFVSGTSGDTQYF. In DNA form, the CDR3 reads TGTGCCATCAGTGAATTTGTTTCCGGGACTAGCGGGGATACGCAGTATTTT.

The chain is built from TRBV6-5 and TRBJ2-6, with D tentatively TRBD1 (6 bases). The CDR3 is made up of 16 amino acids. The V and J ends lost 3 bases and 0 bases respectively, with 9 bases between them. CDR1 MNHEY and CDR2 SVGAGI come from the germline V gene. The CDR3: CASSYGDTSGANVLTF. Here the CDR3 DNA reads TGTGCCAGCAGTTATGGGGACACCTCTGGGGCCAACGTCCTGACTTTC.

The chain joins TRBV6-5 to TRBJ1-2; D gene ambiguous. The CDR3 extends over 16 amino acids. Germline V lookup: CDR1 MNHEY, CDR2 SVGAGI. V was cut by 2 bases and J by 5 bases, with 18 bases left in between. The CDR3 protein is CASSYLTSKTVYGYTF. The CDR3, as DNA: TGTGCCAGCAGTTACCTTACATCTAAAACAGTTTATGGCTACACCTTC.

The chain couples TRBV2 to TRBJ1-2, with 7 bases identical to TRBD1. Germline CDR1 and CDR2: SNHLY and FYNNEI. After removal of 10 bases from V and 4 bases from J, the junction contained 6 bases not matched to a gene. This CDR3 comprises 12 residues. The CDR3 DNA follows: TGTGCCATTTCAGGGGGGACCTATGGCTACACCTTC. It is translated as CAISGGTYGYTF. The full variable domain, with the rest looked up from reference TRBV2 and TRBJ1-2, is EPEVTQTPSHQVTQMGQEVILRCVPISNHLYFYWYRQILGQKVEFLVSFYNNEISEKSEIFDDQFSVERPDGSNFTLKIRSTKLEDSAMYFCAISGGTYGYTFGSGTRLTVV.